This T cell receptor beta chain stems from a study of CD8+ T cells in alopecia areata. Study results and caveats: Normal skin's resident alphabeta T cells are sequenced alongside lesional scalp T cells. Lesional scalp, notably in alopecia totalis/universalis, had clonality above that of normal scalp.

Following RNA extraction, reverse transcription yielded cDNA that acted as the sequencing template. Using immunoSEQ multiplex PCR, the repertoire was profiled, and TCRdb retains in-frame clones only, with some absent. The data show about 110,000 clones, with roughly 64% seen just once and around 20% held by the top ten. With regard to this clone: The antigen remains unidentified.

This CDR3 is built from 14 residues. V trimming: 0 bases; J trimming: 3 bases; junction bases outside the gene matches: 2. Germline V gene data show CDR1 as GTSNPN and CDR2 as SVGIG (reference sequence). The sequence was collected from a human donor in good health. Sequencing was carried out using CD8+ T cells sorted from blood. The J gene is TRBJ2-3, the V gene TRBV30; 8 nucleotides line up with TRBD2. The CDR3 sequence is CAWSVAGETDTQYF. Written as DNA, the CDR3 is TGTGCCTGGAGTGTAGCGGGGGAAACAGATACGCAGTATTTT.